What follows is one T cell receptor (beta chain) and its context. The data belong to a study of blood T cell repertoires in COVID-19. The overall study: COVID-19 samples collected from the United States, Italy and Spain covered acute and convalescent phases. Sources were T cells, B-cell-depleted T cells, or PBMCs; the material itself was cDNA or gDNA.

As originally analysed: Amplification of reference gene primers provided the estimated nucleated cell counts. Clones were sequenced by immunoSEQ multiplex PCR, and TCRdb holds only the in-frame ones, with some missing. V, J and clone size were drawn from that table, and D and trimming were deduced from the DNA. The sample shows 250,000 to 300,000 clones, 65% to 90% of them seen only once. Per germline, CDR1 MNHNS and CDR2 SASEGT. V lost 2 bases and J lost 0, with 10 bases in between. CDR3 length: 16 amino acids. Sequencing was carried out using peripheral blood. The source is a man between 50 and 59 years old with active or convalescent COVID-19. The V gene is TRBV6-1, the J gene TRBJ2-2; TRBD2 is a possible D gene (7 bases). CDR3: CASSEQGRANTGELFF. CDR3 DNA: TGTGCCAGCAGTGAACAGGGGAGGGCGAACACCGGGGAGCTGTTTTTT.